Listed below are T cell receptor beta chains from one sample, sequenced in a study of blood T cell repertoires in COVID-19. The data were produced by immunoSEQ multiplex PCR, yet TCRdb's version contains in-frame clones alone and is incomplete. The repertoire holds about 360,000 clones, around nine tenths seen once, with around 7.5% in the top ten. Sequencing input: peripheral blood. These receptors were taken from a woman aged 55-70 years with COVID-19, enrolled during active disease. The CDR3 runs from the conserved cysteine through the conserved F or W. The D gene is left open where the match is weak. Only some rows state a clone size, as once, few, many or a class for expanded clones.

TRBD2 | TRBJ2-7 | TRBV4-1 | 17 | once | CASSLDPGTSGAYEQYF | TGCGCCAGCAGCCTTGACCCAGGCACTAGCGGGGCCTACGAGCAGTACTTC
TRBD2 | TRBJ2-1 | TRBV9 | 17 | NA | CASSPPSLAGAYNEQFF | TGTGCCAGCAGTCCTCCTTCACTAGCGGGGGCTTACAATGAGCAGTTCTTC
NA | TRBJ1-2 | TRBV15 | 18 | NA | CATSRDLQGSFWDYGYTF | TGTGCCACCAGCAGAGATTTGCAGGGTTCTTTTTGGGACTATGGCTACACCTTC
NA | TRBJ2-7 | TRBV5-1 | 14 | NA | CASSFGDNSYEQYF | TGCGCCAGCAGCTTTGGGGACAACTCCTACGAGCAGTACTTC
NA | TRBJ2-1 | TRBV10-1 | 15 | NA | CASSDRGGSRNEQFF | TGCGCCAGCAGTGATCGTGGAGGGTCAAGGAATGAGCAGTTCTTC
TRBD2 | TRBJ2-2 | TRBV29-1 | 14 | NA | CSVDAGRESGELFF | TGCAGCGTTGATGCCGGGAGGGAGTCCGGGGAGCTGTTTTTT
NA | TRBJ2-1 | TRBV5-1 | 16 | NA | CASSLSDSPTYNEQFF | TGCGCCAGCAGCTTAAGTGACAGCCCTACCTACAATGAGCAGTTCTTC
NA | TRBJ2-7 | TRBV19 | 17 | NA | CASSIVKAGRRSYEQYF | TGTGCCAGTAGTATAGTGAAGGCTGGGCGTCGGTCCTACGAGCAGTACTTC
TRBD2 | TRBJ2-3 | TRBV3-1/TRBV3-2 | 17 | once | CASSLGPAGGYTDTQYF | TGTGCCAGCAGCCTCGGTCCGGCGGGGGGTTACACAGATACGCAGTATTTT
TRBD1 | TRBJ1-5 | TRBV7-9 | 17 | NA | CASSRTGGSDSNQPQHF | TGTGCCAGCAGCCGAACAGGGGGTTCCGATAGCAATCAGCCCCAGCATTTT
NA | TRBJ2-7 | TRBV5-1 | 15 | NA | CASSLEQSYSYEQYF | TGCGCCAGCAGCTTGGAACAGAGTTACTCCTACGAGCAGTACTTC
TRBD1 | TRBJ2-7 | TRBV19 | 14 | once | CASSIGQGTHEQYF | TGTGCCAGTAGTATAGGACAGGGGACCCACGAGCAGTACTTC
TRBD1 | TRBJ1-2 | TRBV5-5 | 16 | NA | CASSTQRQGADYGYTF | TGTGCCAGCAGCACACAACGACAGGGGGCAGACTATGGCTACACCTTC
NA | TRBJ1-1 | TRBV9 | 13 | NA | CASRRDMNTEAFF | TGTGCCAGCAGGAGGGACATGAACACTGAAGCTTTCTTT
TRBD1 | TRBJ2-5 | TRBV6-5 | 16 | NA | CASSYSGQGVQETQYF | TGTGCCAGCAGTTACTCAGGACAGGGGGTCCAAGAGACCCAGTACTTC
TRBD1 | TRBJ2-2 | TRBV4-1 | 17 | NA | CASSLETGEIRTGELFF | TGCGCCAGCAGCCTAGAGACAGGGGAGATCCGCACCGGGGAGCTGTTTTTT
NA | TRBJ2-7 | TRBV6-4 | 13 | NA | CASSEGHSYEQYF | TGTGCCAGCAGTGAGGGCCACTCCTACGAGCAGTACTTC
TRBD1 | TRBJ2-5 | TRBV5-1 | 15 | once | CASSATGGYQETQYF | TGCGCCAGCAGCGCGACAGGGGGATACCAAGAGACCCAGTACTTC
NA | TRBJ2-1 | TRBV7-9 | 11 | few | CASRPSNEQFF | TGTGCCAGCAGACCCAGCAATGAGCAGTTCTTC
NA | TRBJ1-6 | TRBV19 | 15 | NA | CASSARTQFFSPLHF | TGTGCCAGTAGTGCGAGGACTCAATTCTTTTCACCCCTCCACTTT
TRBD1 | TRBJ1-2 | TRBV2 | 17 | NA | CASSEDWTGRNYYGYTF | TGTGCCAGCAGTGAGGATTGGACAGGGAGAAATTACTATGGCTACACCTTC
TRBD1 | TRBJ1-1 | TRBV4-1 | 15 | medium-sized | CASSPLPGQGTEAFF | TGCGCCAGCAGCCCTTTGCCGGGACAGGGGACTGAAGCTTTCTTT
NA | TRBJ2-5 | TRBV7-9 | 15 | NA | CASSPWGGLGETQYF | TGTGCCAGCAGCCCTTGGGGGGGGCTGGGAGAGACCCAGTACTTC
NA | TRBJ2-1 | TRBV6-2/TRBV6-3 | 18 | NA | CASSYSSEWPSSYNEQFF | TGTGCCAGCAGTTACTCGAGCGAGTGGCCGAGCTCCTACAATGAGCAGTTCTTC
NA | TRBJ1-4 | TRBV9 | 15 | NA | CASSVGTGSGEKLFF | TGTGCCAGCAGCGTAGGAACAGGGTCGGGAGAAAAACTGTTTTTT
NA | TRBJ1-6 | TRBV19 | 18 | NA | CASSPGGRGRIGSSPLHF | TGTGCCAGTAGCCCAGGAGGCAGGGGCCGGATTGGGAGTTCACCCCTCCACTTT
TRBD1 | TRBJ2-3 | TRBV29-1 | 14 | NA | CSAGGTGGTDTQYF | TGCAGCGCCGGGGGCACAGGGGGGACAGATACGCAGTATTTT
TRBD2 | TRBJ2-6 | TRBV9 | 18 | NA | CASSVATGLASGANVLTF | TGTGCCAGCAGCGTAGCTACGGGACTAGCATCCGGGGCCAACGTCCTGACTTTC
TRBD2 | TRBJ2-1 | TRBV19 | 14 | NA | CASSNRDYYNEQFF | TGTGCCAGTAGTAACCGGGACTACTACAATGAGCAGTTCTTC
NA | TRBJ1-2 | TRBV4-1 | 15 | NA | CASSRGTGRGYGYTF | TGCGCCAGCAGCCGGGGTACCGGGAGGGGTTATGGCTACACCTTC
NA | TRBJ1-3 | TRBV14 | 16 | once | CASSQAGGASGNTIYF | TGTGCCAGCAGCCAAGCCGGGGGGGCCTCTGGAAACACCATATATTTT
NA | TRBJ1-1 | TRBV7-8 | 17 | once | CASSLVGGAALNTEAFF | TGTGCCAGCAGCTTAGTCGGCGGGGCAGCTTTGAACACTGAAGCTTTCTTT
TRBD2 | TRBJ2-1 | TRBV10-3 | 17 | NA | CAISGAGATRTGGEQFF | TGTGCCATCAGTGGAGCGGGGGCGACCCGGACGGGGGGTGAGCAGTTCTTC
TRBD1 | TRBJ2-2 | TRBV7-3 | 18 | NA | CASSSRTGRSDNTGELFF | TGTGCCAGCAGCTCGAGGACAGGCAGATCTGATAACACCGGGGAGCTGTTTTTT
TRBD1 | TRBJ2-5 | TRBV7-6 | 14 | NA | CASSSLDREETQYF | TGTGCCAGCAGCTCCTTGGACAGGGAGGAGACCCAGTACTTC
TRBD1 | TRBJ1-4 | TRBV7-9 | 16 | NA | CASSPPEGAGSEKLFF | TGTGCCAGCAGCCCACCAGAGGGGGCCGGGTCGGAAAAACTGTTTTTT
NA | TRBJ2-6 | TRBV19 | 14 | NA | CASNALSGANVLTF | TGTGCCAGTAATGCACTCTCTGGGGCCAACGTCCTGACTTTC
TRBD2 | TRBJ2-5 | TRBV5-1 | 17 | NA | CASSLDAAGGPLGTQYF | TGCGCCAGCAGCTTGGACGCGGCGGGGGGGCCGTTGGGGACCCAGTACTTC
NA | TRBJ1-2 | TRBV7-9 | 14 | NA | CASSTEQSFYGYTF | TGTGCCAGCAGCACGGAACAGAGCTTCTATGGCTACACCTTC
NA | TRBJ1-1 | TRBV11-2 | 12 | once | CASSPRATEAFF | TGTGCCAGCAGCCCCAGGGCCACTGAAGCTTTCTTT
NA | TRBJ1-6 | TRBV11-2 | 15 | once | CASSLETMGGAPLHF | TGTGCCAGCAGCTTAGAGACGATGGGGGGGGCACCCCTCCACTTT
NA | TRBJ1-2 | TRBV5-6 | 15 | NA | CASSSLDWGDDGYTF | TGTGCCAGCAGCTCTTTAGATTGGGGGGATGATGGCTACACCTTC
TRBD1 | TRBJ2-1 | TRBV11-2 | 18 | NA | CASSSHRGPTSLANEQFF | TGTGCCAGCAGCTCTCACAGGGGCCCGACCTCTCTTGCGAATGAGCAGTTCTTC
NA | TRBJ1-2 | TRBV30 | 13 | NA | CALKTGRIYGYTF | TGTGCCTTGAAGACAGGACGAATCTATGGCTACACCTTC
TRBD2 | TRBJ2-1 | TRBV5-4 | 16 | once | CASSLAVAGSYNEQFF | TGTGCCAGCAGCTTGGCGGTAGCGGGGAGCTACAATGAGCAGTTCTTC
TRBD2 | TRBJ2-7 | TRBV5-1 | 16 | NA | CASSLGTSGGAYEQYF | TGCGCCAGCAGCTTGGGGACTAGCGGGGGGGCCTACGAGCAGTACTTC
NA | TRBJ1-4 | TRBV9 | 13 | NA | CASSFRTSEKLFF | TGTGCCAGCAGCTTCCGGACATCTGAAAAACTGTTTTTT
TRBD1 | TRBJ2-2 | TRBV14 | 15 | NA | CASRPGTANTGELFF | TGTGCCAGCAGGCCCGGGACAGCGAACACCGGGGAGCTGTTTTTT
TRBD1 | TRBJ1-1 | TRBV6-5 | 13 | NA | CASTETRGPAAFF | TGTGCCAGCACCGAAACCAGGGGGCCGGCCGCTTTCTTT
TRBD1 | TRBJ1-1 | TRBV5-1 | 14 | NA | CASSPQGWNTEAFF | TGCGCCAGCAGCCCACAGGGGTGGAACACTGAAGCTTTCTTT
NA | TRBJ2-1 | TRBV3-1/TRBV3-2 | 16 | NA | CASSRSLAFSYNEQFF | TGTGCCAGCAGCCGAAGTCTAGCGTTCTCCTACAATGAGCAGTTCTTC
NA | TRBJ1-1 | TRBV10-3 | 13 | NA | CASTLNRGTEAFF | TGTGCCAGCACATTGAATAGAGGGACTGAAGCTTTCTTT
NA | TRBJ1-1 | TRBV4-2 | 14 | NA | CASCFRAGDTEAFF | TGTGCCAGCTGCTTTAGGGCAGGGGATACTGAAGCTTTCTTT
TRBD1 | TRBJ2-7 | TRBV10-3 | 14 | NA | CAISGTGKEYEQYF | TGTGCCATCAGCGGGACAGGGAAGGAATACGAGCAGTACTTC
TRBD1 | TRBJ1-1 | TRBV5-1 | 11 | NA | CASSEQGRAFF | TGCGCCAGCAGTGAACAGGGGAGAGCTTTCTTT
TRBD2 | TRBJ2-7 | TRBV27 | 16 | NA | CASSLSRLAGDYEQYF | TGTGCCAGCAGTCTATCCAGACTAGCGGGGGACTACGAGCAGTACTTC